The T cell receptor beta chain described here comes from a study of OX40 agonist ivuxolimab in advanced cancers. Whole-study context: Patients were treated with intravenous ivuxolimab, dosed at 0.01 to 10 mg/kg and infused every 2 weeks.

Autoimmune disease history or systemic immunosuppression was exclusionary. Trimming removed 6 bases from V and 0 bases from J, with 8 bases in between. Per the germline V gene, CDR1 is SNHLY and CDR2 is FYNNEI. The CDR3 extends over 13 amino acids. Sequencing used immunoSEQ multiplex PCR; TCRdb keeps in-frame clones, though not all of them. The table has 45,000 or so clones, approximately 88% seen once. Specimen: CD4+ or CD8+ T cells sorted from blood, collected in a trial of the OX40 agonist ivuxolimab. This TCR was sampled from an adult with an advanced solid tumor such as melanoma, head and neck, liver or kidney cancer. The rearrangement links TRBV2 to TRBJ1-1; D gene unclear. Here the CDR3 reads CASSGFLNTEAFF. DNA of the CDR3: TGTGCCAGCAGCGGCTTCTTGAACACTGAAGCTTTCTTT.